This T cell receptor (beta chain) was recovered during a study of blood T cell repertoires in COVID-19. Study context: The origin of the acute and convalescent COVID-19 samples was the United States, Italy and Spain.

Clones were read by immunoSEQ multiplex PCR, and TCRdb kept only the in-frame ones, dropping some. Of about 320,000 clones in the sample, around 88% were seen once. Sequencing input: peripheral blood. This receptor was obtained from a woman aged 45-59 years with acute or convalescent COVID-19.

CDR3 in amino acids: CASSGGAKFHNEQFF. DNA for the CDR3: TGTGCCAGCAGTGGGGGAGCGAAATTCCACAATGAGCAGTTCTTC. This chain links TRBV2 with TRBJ2-1; maybe TRBD2 (5 bases). Trimming took off 4 bases at V and 5 bases at J, with 15 bases between the two ends. This CDR3 has 15 residues. Per the germline V gene, CDR1 is SNHLY and CDR2 is FYNNEI. Together with reference TRBV2 and TRBJ2-1, the CDR3 gives the full variable domain: EPEVTQTPSHQVTQMGQEVILRCVPISNHLYFYWYRQILGQKVEFLVSFYNNEISEKSEIFDDQFSVERPDGSNFTLKIRSTKLEDSAMYFCASSGGAKFHNEQFFGPGTRLTVL.